This T cell receptor beta chain was found in a study of cytomegalovirus exposure and HLA in healthy donors. Study observations and caveats: Reportedly, TCR beta sequences accurately predicted HLA-A and HLA-B alleles in most subjects. Both high specificity and high sensitivity reportedly marked the classifier's diagnosis of cytomegalovirus status.

Each donor was nominally healthy when sampled (though unrecorded immune exposures were likely). Trimming cost V 5 bases and J 1 base, with 20 bases left between them. The CDR3 sequence is 18 residues long. Germline values: CDR1 SGHNT, CDR2 YENEEA. A remark on this clone: No antigen is known for it.

The PCR used 60 Vbeta and 13 Jbeta primers. The protocol was immunoSEQ multiplex PCR, while the TCRdb copy is restricted to in-frame clones and leaves out a portion. Of approximately 200,000 clones in the sample, about four fifths are singletons; the top ten hold more than 1.5%. The V call is TRBV11-3, the J call TRBJ2-2; no firm D call. The sequence was obtained from a girl under 18 in good health and CMV-seropositive. Material for sequencing was PBMCs. CDR3 coding DNA: TGTGCCAGCAGCCCCCACCCACATTCAATATTGAACACCGGGGAGCTGTTTTTT. Translated: CASSPHPHSILNTGELFF.